The subject of this entry is one T cell receptor beta chain. These data belong to a study of shared clonotypes between healthy human individuals. Terminally differentiated effector memory CD45RA+ cells were excluded by CCR7 positive selection of CD45RO-negative cells. Deep-level settings were used for running the assay. TCRdb's copy holds only in-frame clones and misses some; the assay was immunoSEQ multiplex PCR. This table has about 2 million clones, 85% to 95% appearing once. Germline V gene sequence: CDR1 SGHKS, CDR2 YYEKEE (reference sequence). CDR3 length: 13 residues. V shed 0 bases and J shed 10 bases, with 8 bases lying between them.

This TCR came from a man younger than 30 in good health. This chain uses TRBV5-5 with TRBJ1-6; D ambiguous. Sequencing was performed on naive CD8+ T cells sorted from blood. The CDR3 coding sequence is TGTGCCAGCAGCTTGGTGAGGGAATCACCCCTCCACTTT. It translates to CASSLVRESPLHF. Full variable domain (rest looked up from reference TRBV5-5 and TRBJ1-6): DAGVTQSPTHLIKTRGQQVTLRCSPISGHKSVSWYQQVLGQGPQFIFQYYEKEERGRGNFPDRFSARQFPNYSSELNVNALLLGDSALYLCASSLVRESPLHFGNGTRLTVT.